The T cell receptor (beta chain) under discussion was sequenced for a study of vaccination effects on CD4 cells after COVID-19. Regarding this clone: The antigen is not known.

The repertoire was sequenced with immunoSEQ multiplex PCR; TCRdb's copy has only in-frame clones and lacks some. The data hold tens of thousands of clones, with over 65% observed a single time. Points from the study as a whole: The study found marked clonal contraction of infection- and vaccine-induced clones late after vaccination. The study found that only 1 of 255 vaccine-induced clones from healthy vaccinees cross-reacted with common cold coronaviruses.

V shed 7 bases, J shed 2 bases, and the junction held 5 bases outside the gene matches. The CDR3 has 13 residues. In germline, CDR1 is SQVTM, CDR2 ANQGSEA. Sequencing in the ViraFEST assay came after antigen-specific CD4+ T cells had been expanded with viral peptide pools, which were used to stimulate PBMC. Having been cultured for 9 to 11 days, the cells underwent CD4+ T cell isolation. No vaccinee had earlier SARS-CoV-2 infection, and nucleocapsid antibodies were negative. After about 2 million PBMC were placed in each well, they were cultured with approximately 9.1 IU/ml IL-2 and approximately 9.7 ug/ml peptides. A half-volume exchange with IL-2 medium occurred on days 3 and 7.

The source is a human donor who received a COVID-19 vaccine. The V gene is TRBV29-1, the J gene TRBJ1-3; 7 positions match TRBD1. Material: CD4+ T cells from PBMCs cultured with HCoV-OC43 spike peptides, obtained before COVID-19 vaccination. Subset of the sample: HCoV-OC43 spike overlapping peptide pool stimulation. CDR3 sequence reads: CSASDRAGNTIYF. CDR3 bases: TGCAGCGCTTCCGACAGGGCTGGAAACACCATATATTTT.